This paragraph covers one T cell receptor (beta chain) sequence. V lost 0 bases and J 8 bases, leaving 20 bases between the germline ends. Germline V gene data show CDR1 as SGHKS and CDR2 as YYEKEE (reference sequence). This CDR3 spans 16 amino acids. This entry is derived from a study of OX40 agonist ivuxolimab in advanced cancers. Sequenced by immunoSEQ multiplex PCR; TCRdb stores in-frame clones only, minus some. This sample carries 10,000 to 12,000 clones, around 79% of them seen once, and the ten largest clones take roughly a fifth. The genes are TRBV5-5 and TRBJ1-1; D perhaps matches TRBD1 (6 bases). The sample here was CD4+ or CD8+ T cells sorted from blood, taken in a trial of the OX40 agonist ivuxolimab. The sequence came from an adult with an advanced solid tumor such as melanoma, head and neck, liver or kidney cancer. Here the CDR3 reads CASSLEGGRTRFEAFF. For the CDR3, the DNA is TGTGCCAGCAGCTTGGAAGGGGGGAGGACCCGATTCGAAGCTTTCTTT. Drawing the rest from reference TRBV5-5 and TRBJ1-1, the complete variable domain is DAGVTQSPTHLIKTRGQQVTLRCSPISGHKSVSWYQQVLGQGPQFIFQYYEKEERGRGNFPDRFSARQFPNYSSELNVNALLLGDSALYLCASSLEGGRTRFEAFFGQGTRLTVV.